Listed below are T cell receptor beta chains from one sample, sequenced in a study of T cells after yellow fever vaccination. MiXCR was run by TCRdb on the 5' RACE reads, yielding one entry per CDR3 protein. The sample has tens of thousands of distinct CDR3 sequences, approximately 7.5% seen once. The sample in question was CD8+ T cells sorted from PBMCs, obtained on the day of the yellow fever booster vaccination. These receptors came from a young man who received the YFV17D yellow fever vaccine. Each CDR3 is given with its conserved first and last residue. Fields, in order: V gene, clone size, J gene, D gene, CDR3 protein. D genes are given only for firm matches. Only part of the rows carry a size: once, few, many, or a class if the clone is expanded.

v_call: TRBV12-3/TRBV12-4
clone_size: -
j_call: TRBJ2-6
d_call: -
cdr3_aa: CASDSGANVLTF

v_call: TRBV3-1
clone_size: few
j_call: TRBJ2-1
d_call: -
cdr3_aa: CASSQDRALTYNEQFF

v_call: TRBV27
clone_size: -
j_call: TRBJ2-7
d_call: -
cdr3_aa: CASALGPGYYEQYF

v_call: TRBV11-2
clone_size: few
j_call: TRBJ2-7
d_call: -
cdr3_aa: CASSIRGSYEQYF

v_call: TRBV3-1
clone_size: few
j_call: TRBJ2-1
d_call: -
cdr3_aa: CASSQRARDHTFF

v_call: TRBV4-3
clone_size: many
j_call: TRBJ2-2
d_call: -
cdr3_aa: CASSQDRGTGHTGELFF

v_call: TRBV6-1
clone_size: -
j_call: TRBJ2-1
d_call: TRBD2
cdr3_aa: CASSPTSGRYLSYNEQFF

v_call: TRBV12-3/TRBV12-4
clone_size: many
j_call: TRBJ2-1
d_call: -
cdr3_aa: CASSFTGSYNEQFF

v_call: TRBV12-3/TRBV12-4
clone_size: many
j_call: TRBJ2-3
d_call: -
cdr3_aa: CASSLIGGDSYTDTQYF

v_call: TRBV14
clone_size: many
j_call: TRBJ1-2
d_call: -
cdr3_aa: CASRSTVDYGYTF

v_call: TRBV28
clone_size: few
j_call: TRBJ1-1
d_call: -
cdr3_aa: CASSFWGLNTEAFF

v_call: TRBV9
clone_size: few
j_call: TRBJ1-2
d_call: TRBD1
cdr3_aa: CASSATGAPAYYGYTF

v_call: TRBV24-1
clone_size: -
j_call: TRBJ2-5
d_call: -
cdr3_aa: CATGVGETQYF

v_call: TRBV27
clone_size: -
j_call: TRBJ2-1
d_call: -
cdr3_aa: CASSSQTAHVYNEQFF

v_call: TRBV24-1
clone_size: -
j_call: TRBJ2-1
d_call: TRBD2
cdr3_aa: CATSDARLAGGRVNEQFF

v_call: TRBV27
clone_size: many
j_call: TRBJ2-7
d_call: -
cdr3_aa: CASSLLLPEGPYEQYF

v_call: TRBV5-1
clone_size: many
j_call: TRBJ2-2
d_call: -
cdr3_aa: CASSGGGAGELFF

v_call: TRBV4-2
clone_size: many
j_call: TRBJ2-3
d_call: -
cdr3_aa: CASSQDNSDTQYF

v_call: TRBV9
clone_size: few
j_call: TRBJ2-2
d_call: -
cdr3_aa: CASSEIGGRTGELFF

v_call: TRBV14
clone_size: -
j_call: TRBJ2-2
d_call: TRBD1
cdr3_aa: CASSFAGGGITGELFF

v_call: TRBV6-1
clone_size: many
j_call: TRBJ2-1
d_call: TRBD2
cdr3_aa: CASSEAGGSSYNEQFF

v_call: TRBV9
clone_size: few
j_call: TRBJ2-7
d_call: TRBD1
cdr3_aa: CASSVTGTQTYEQYF

v_call: TRBV27
clone_size: -
j_call: TRBJ1-5
d_call: -
cdr3_aa: CASSLVGGARNQPQHF

v_call: TRBV27
clone_size: -
j_call: TRBJ2-1
d_call: -
cdr3_aa: CARPGIQGHTYEQFF

v_call: TRBV15
clone_size: many
j_call: TRBJ2-7
d_call: -
cdr3_aa: CATSREGSEQYF

v_call: TRBV4-2
clone_size: few
j_call: TRBJ2-7
d_call: -
cdr3_aa: CASSQEDSGHYEQYF

v_call: TRBV7-8
clone_size: few
j_call: TRBJ2-1
d_call: -
cdr3_aa: CASSHHYPGTLGNEQFF

v_call: TRBV6-6
clone_size: many
j_call: TRBJ1-5
d_call: -
cdr3_aa: CASNGAPNQPQHF

v_call: TRBV12-3/TRBV12-4
clone_size: -
j_call: TRBJ2-2
d_call: -
cdr3_aa: CASCPLTGELFF

v_call: TRBV18
clone_size: many
j_call: TRBJ2-7
d_call: -
cdr3_aa: CASSPSRPMGTYEQYF

v_call: TRBV20-1
clone_size: -
j_call: TRBJ2-7
d_call: -
cdr3_aa: CSARTGLSYEQYF

v_call: TRBV29-1
clone_size: -
j_call: TRBJ2-2
d_call: TRBD2
cdr3_aa: CSVDGGESGELFF

v_call: TRBV20-1
clone_size: -
j_call: TRBJ1-1
d_call: TRBD1
cdr3_aa: CSAPGQGAEAFF

v_call: TRBV7-8
clone_size: -
j_call: TRBJ1-1
d_call: -
cdr3_aa: CASSLITWTADTEAFF

v_call: TRBV14
clone_size: -
j_call: TRBJ2-7
d_call: -
cdr3_aa: CASSQVLGEQYF